The sample holds many counts of the clone carrying this TCR beta chain. Antigen: not known. This specimen belongs to a study of spatial heterogeneity in lung cancer. On the study more broadly: There were consistently more beta-chain sequences detected than alpha-chain sequences. Raw sequencing reads included, on average, more than 9.5 appearances of each unique TCR and UMI combination. Study findings and constraints: In blood, ubiquitous expanded tumor TCRs appeared more at resection than follow-up.

The time point here: sample taken at primary tumor resection. Unsorted whole RNA of tumor, nontumor lung or frozen PBMC was sequenced. 72 TRACERx patients with early, untreated non-small cell lung cancer donated samples. TCRdb re-called the 5' RACE reads with MiXCR, one entry per CDR3 protein. The table has 43,000 or so distinct CDR3 sequences, approximately 6.5% seen once. The sequence was collected from a female donor with early-stage non-small cell lung cancer. The specimen was PBMCs, collected at surgery.

In DNA form, the CDR3 reads TGTGCCAGCAGTTACTCGGGGGTTCCCCAAGAGACCCAGTACTTC. Translated, it gives CASSYSGVPQETQYF. This chain uses TRBV6-2 or TRBV6-3 with TRBJ2-5; D possibly matches TRBD1 or TRBD2 (5 bases each). The CDR3 is 15 residues long. The V end lost 0 bases, the J end lost 1 base, and 9 bases lay between the germline ends. CDR1 MNHEY and CDR2 SVGEGT come from the germline V gene.